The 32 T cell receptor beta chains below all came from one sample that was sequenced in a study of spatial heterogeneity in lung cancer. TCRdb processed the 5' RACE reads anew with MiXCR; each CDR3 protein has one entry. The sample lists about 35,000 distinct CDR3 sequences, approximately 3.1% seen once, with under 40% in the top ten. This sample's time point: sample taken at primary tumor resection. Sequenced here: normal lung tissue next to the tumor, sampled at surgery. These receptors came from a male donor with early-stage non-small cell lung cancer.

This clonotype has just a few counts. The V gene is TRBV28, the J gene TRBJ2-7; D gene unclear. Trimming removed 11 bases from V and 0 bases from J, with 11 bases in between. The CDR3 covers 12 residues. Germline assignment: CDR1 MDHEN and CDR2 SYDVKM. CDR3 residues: CACKGSSYEQYF. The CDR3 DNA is TGTGCCTGCAAGGGAAGCTCCTACGAGCAGTACTTC.

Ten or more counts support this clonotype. The CDR3 is CASSRVGGPYNEQFF. DNA of the CDR3: TGTGCCAGCAGTCGAGTCGGGGGACCCTACAATGAGCAGTTCTTC. This chain joins TRBV12-3 or TRBV12-4 and TRBJ2-1; D possibly corresponds to TRBD2 (6 bases). CDR3 length equals 15 residues. The ends were cut back, 5 bases at V and 2 bases at J, with 13 bases in the middle.

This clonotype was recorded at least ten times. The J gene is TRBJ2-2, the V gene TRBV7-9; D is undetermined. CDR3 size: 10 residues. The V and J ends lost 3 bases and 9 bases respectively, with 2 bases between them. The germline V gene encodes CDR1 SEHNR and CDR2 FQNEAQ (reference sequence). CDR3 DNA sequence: TGTGCCAGCAGCTTGAGGGAGCTGTTTTTT. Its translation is CASSLRELFF.

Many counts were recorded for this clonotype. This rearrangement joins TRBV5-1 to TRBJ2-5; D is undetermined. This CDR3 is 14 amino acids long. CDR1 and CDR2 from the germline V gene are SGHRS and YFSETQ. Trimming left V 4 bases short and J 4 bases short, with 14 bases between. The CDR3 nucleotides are TGCGCCAGCAGCGACGCCCAACCGGGAGAGACCCAGTACTTC. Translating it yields CASSDAQPGETQYF.

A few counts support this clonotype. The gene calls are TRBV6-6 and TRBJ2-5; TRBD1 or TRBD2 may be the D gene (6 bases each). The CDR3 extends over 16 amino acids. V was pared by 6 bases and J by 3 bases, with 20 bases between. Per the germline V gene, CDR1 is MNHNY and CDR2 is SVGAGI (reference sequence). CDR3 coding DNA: TGTGCCAGCAGCCTACCTGGAGGGGGGCGTAAAGAGACCCAGTACTTC. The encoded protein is CASSLPGGGRKETQYF.

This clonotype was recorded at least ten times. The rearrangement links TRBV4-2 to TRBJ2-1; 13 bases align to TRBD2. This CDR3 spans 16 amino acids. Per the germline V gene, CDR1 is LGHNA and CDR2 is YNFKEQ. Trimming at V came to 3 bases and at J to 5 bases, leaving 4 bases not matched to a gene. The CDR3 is CASSQRLAGGHNEQFF. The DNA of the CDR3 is TGTGCCAGCAGCCAGAGACTAGCGGGGGGCCACAATGAGCAGTTCTTC.

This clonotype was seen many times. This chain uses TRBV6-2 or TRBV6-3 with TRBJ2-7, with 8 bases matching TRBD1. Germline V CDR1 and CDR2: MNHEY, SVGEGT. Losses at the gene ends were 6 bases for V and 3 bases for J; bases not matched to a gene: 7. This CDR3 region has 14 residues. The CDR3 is CASRQGGSNYEQYF. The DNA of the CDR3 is TGTGCCAGCAGACAGGGGGGATCAAACTACGAGCAGTACTTC.

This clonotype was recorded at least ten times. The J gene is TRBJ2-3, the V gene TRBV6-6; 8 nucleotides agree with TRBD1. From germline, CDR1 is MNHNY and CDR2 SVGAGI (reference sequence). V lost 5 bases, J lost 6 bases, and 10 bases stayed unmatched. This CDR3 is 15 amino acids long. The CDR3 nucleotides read TGTGCCAGCAGTCGGACAGGGCAATCGGTGGATACGCAGTATTTT. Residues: CASSRTGQSVDTQYF.

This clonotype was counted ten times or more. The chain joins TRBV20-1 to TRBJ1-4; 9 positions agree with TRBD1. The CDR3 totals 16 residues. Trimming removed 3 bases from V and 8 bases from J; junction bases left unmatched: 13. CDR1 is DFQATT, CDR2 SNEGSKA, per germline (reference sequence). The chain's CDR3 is CSASRDRDLIDEKLFF. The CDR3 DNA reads TGCAGTGCTAGCCGGGACAGGGACTTGATAGACGAAAAACTGTTTTTT.

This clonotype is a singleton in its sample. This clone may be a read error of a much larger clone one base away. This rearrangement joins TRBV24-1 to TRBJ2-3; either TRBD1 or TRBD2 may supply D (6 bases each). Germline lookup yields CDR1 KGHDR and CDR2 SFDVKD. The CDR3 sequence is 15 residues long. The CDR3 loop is CAISVGGEESDTQYF. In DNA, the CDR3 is TGTGCCATCAGTGTGGGGGGCGAGGAGTCAGATACGCAGTATTTT.

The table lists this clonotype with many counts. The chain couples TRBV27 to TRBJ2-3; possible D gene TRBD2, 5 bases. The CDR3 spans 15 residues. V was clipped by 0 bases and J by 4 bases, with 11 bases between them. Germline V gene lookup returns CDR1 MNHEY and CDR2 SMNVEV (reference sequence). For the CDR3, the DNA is TGTGCCAGCAGTTTATCTCTAGCCCCCCCAGATACGCAGTATTTT. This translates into CASSLSLAPPDTQYF.

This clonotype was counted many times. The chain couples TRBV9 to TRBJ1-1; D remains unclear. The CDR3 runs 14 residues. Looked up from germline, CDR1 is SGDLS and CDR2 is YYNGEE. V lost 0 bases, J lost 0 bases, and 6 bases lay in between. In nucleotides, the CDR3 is TGTGCCAGCAGCGTAGGAGATATGAACACTGAAGCTTTCTTT. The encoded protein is CASSVGDMNTEAFF.

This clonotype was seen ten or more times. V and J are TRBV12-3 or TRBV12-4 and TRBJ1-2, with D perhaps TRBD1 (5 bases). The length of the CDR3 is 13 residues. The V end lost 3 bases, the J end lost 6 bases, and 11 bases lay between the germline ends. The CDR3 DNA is TGTGCCAGCAGTTTTCGTGGGACCCATGGCTACACCTTC. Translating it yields CASSFRGTHGYTF.

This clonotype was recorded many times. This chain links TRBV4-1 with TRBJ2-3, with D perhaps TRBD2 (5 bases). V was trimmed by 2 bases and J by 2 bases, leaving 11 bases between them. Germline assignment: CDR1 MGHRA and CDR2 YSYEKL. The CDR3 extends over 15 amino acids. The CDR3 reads CASSQIAGLTDTQYF. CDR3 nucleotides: TGCGCCAGCAGCCAAATAGCCGGACTCACAGATACGCAGTATTTT.

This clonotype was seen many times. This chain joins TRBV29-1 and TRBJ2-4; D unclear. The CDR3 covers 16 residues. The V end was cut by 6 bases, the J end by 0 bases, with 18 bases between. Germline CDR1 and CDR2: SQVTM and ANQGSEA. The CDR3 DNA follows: TGCAGCGTCACTCCTCCCGCGATTATAGCCAAAAACATTCAGTACTTC. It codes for CSVTPPAIIAKNIQYF.

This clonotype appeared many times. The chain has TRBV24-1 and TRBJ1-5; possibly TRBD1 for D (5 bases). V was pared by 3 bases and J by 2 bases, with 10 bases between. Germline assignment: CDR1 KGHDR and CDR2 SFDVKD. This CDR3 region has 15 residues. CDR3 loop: CATSDEVGGNQPQHF. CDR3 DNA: TGTGCCACCAGTGATGAGGTGGGGGGCAATCAGCCCCAGCATTTT.

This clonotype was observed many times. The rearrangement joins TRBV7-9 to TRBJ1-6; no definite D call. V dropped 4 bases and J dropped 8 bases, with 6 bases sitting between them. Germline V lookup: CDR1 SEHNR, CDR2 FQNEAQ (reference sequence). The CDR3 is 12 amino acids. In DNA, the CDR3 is TGTGCCAGCAGCTCACCTTATTCACCCCTCCACTTT. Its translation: CASSSPYSPLHF.

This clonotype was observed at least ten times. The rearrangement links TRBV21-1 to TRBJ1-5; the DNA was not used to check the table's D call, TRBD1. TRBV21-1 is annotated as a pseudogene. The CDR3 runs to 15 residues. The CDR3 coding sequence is TGTGCCAGCGGACCTACTGACAGGGAGGATCAGCCCCAGCATTTT. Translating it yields CASGPTDREDQPQHF.

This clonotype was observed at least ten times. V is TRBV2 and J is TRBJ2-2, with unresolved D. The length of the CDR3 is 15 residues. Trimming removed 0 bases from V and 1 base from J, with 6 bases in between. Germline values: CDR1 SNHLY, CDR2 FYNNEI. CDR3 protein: CASSEAGGNTGELFF. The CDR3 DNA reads TGTGCCAGCAGTGAAGCTGGCGGGAACACCGGGGAGCTGTTTTTT.

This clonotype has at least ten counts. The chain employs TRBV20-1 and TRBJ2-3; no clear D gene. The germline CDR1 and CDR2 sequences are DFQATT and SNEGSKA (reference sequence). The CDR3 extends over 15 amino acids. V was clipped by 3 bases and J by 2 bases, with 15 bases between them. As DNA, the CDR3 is TGCAGTGCTAGTTCGTCGGCAGTTTACACAGATACGCAGTATTTT. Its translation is CSASSSAVYTDTQYF.

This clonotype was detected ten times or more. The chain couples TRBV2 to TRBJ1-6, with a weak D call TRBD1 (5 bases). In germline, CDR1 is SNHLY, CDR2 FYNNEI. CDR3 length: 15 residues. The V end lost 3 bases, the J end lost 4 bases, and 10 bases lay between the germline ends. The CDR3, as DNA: TGTGCCAGCAGTGATCGGGCAGGGTATAATTCACCCCTCCACTTT. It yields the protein CASSDRAGYNSPLHF. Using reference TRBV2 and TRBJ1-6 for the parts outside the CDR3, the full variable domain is EPEVTQTPSHQVTQMGQEVILRCVPISNHLYFYWYRQILGQKVEFLVSFYNNEISEKSEIFDDQFSVERPDGSNFTLKIRSTKLEDSAMYFCASSDRAGYNSPLHFGNGTRLTVT.

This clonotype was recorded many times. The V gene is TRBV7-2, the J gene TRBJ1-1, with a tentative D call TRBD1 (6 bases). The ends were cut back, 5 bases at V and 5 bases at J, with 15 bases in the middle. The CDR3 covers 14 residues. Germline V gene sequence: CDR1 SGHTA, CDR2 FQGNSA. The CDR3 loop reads CASSPQGWGTEAFF. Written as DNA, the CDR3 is TGTGCCAGCAGCCCACAGGGATGGGGGACTGAAGCTTTCTTT.

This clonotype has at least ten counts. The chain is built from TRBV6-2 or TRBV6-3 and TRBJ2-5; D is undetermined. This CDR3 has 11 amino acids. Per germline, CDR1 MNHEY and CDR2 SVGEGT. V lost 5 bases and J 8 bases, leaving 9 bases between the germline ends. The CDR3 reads CASSTRPTQYF. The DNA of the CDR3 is TGTGCCAGCAGTACACGTCCTACCCAGTACTTC.

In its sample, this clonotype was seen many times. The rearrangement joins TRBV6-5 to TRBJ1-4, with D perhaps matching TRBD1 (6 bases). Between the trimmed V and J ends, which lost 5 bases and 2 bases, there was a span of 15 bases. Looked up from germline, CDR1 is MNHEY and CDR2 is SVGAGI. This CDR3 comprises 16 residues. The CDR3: CASSPTGFGTNEKLFF. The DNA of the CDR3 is TGTGCCAGCAGTCCCACAGGGTTCGGTACTAATGAAAAACTGTTTTTT.

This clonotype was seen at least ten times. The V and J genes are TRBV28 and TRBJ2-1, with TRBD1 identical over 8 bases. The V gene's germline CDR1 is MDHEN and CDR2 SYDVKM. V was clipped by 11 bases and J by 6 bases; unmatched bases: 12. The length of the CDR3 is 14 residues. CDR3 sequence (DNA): TGTGCCTTACCGTCCGGGACAGGTGTCAATGAGCAGTTCTTC. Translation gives CALPSGTGVNEQFF. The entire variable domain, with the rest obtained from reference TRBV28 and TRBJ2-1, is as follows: DVKVTQSSRYLVKRTGEKVFLECVQDMDHENMFWYRQDPGLGLRLIYFSYDVKMKEKGDIPEGYSVSREKKERFSLILESASTNQTSMYLCALPSGTGVNEQFFGPGTRLTVL.

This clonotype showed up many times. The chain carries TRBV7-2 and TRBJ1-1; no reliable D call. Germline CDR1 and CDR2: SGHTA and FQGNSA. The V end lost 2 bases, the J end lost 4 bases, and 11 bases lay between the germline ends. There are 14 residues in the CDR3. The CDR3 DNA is TGTGCCAGCAGCTTATGGTGGTCAGTCACTGAAGCTTTCTTT. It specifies CASSLWWSVTEAFF. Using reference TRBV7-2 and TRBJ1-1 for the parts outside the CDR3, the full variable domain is GAGVSQSPSNKVTEKGKDVELRCDPISGHTALYWYRQSLGQGLEFLIYFQGNSAPDKSGLPSDRFSAERTGGSVSTLTIQRTQQEDSAVYLCASSLWWSVTEAFFGQGTRLTVV.

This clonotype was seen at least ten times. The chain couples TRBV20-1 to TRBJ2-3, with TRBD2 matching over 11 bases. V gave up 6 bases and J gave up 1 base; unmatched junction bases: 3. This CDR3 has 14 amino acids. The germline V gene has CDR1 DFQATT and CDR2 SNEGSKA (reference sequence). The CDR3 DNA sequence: TGCAGTGCCTGGGGACTAGCGGGCACAGATACGCAGTATTTT. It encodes CSAWGLAGTDTQYF.

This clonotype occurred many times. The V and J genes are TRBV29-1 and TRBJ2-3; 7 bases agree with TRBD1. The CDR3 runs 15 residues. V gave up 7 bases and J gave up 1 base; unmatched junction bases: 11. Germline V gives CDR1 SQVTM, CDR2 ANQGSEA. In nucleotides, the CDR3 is TGCAGCGCCGACTCGGGACAGTACGGCACAGATACGCAGTATTTT. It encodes CSADSGQYGTDTQYF.

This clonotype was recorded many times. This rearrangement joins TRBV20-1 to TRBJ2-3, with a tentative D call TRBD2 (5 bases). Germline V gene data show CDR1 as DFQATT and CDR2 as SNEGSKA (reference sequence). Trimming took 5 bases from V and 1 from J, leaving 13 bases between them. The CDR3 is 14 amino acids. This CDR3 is CSAEGLPGTDTQYF. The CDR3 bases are TGCAGTGCTGAGGGTCTCCCAGGCACAGATACGCAGTATTTT.

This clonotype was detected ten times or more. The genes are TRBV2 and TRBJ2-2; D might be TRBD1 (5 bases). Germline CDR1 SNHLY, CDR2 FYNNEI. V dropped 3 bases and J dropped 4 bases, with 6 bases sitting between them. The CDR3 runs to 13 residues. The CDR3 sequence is CASSDRVTGELFF. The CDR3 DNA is TGTGCCAGCAGTGACAGGGTCACCGGGGAGCTGTTTTTT.

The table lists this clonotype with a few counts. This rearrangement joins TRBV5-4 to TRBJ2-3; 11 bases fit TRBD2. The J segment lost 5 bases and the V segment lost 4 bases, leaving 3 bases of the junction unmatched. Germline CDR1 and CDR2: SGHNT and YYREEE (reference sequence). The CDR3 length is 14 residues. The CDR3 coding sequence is TGTGCCAGCAGCACTACTAGCGGGGGAGATACGCAGTATTTT. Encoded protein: CASSTTSGGDTQYF.

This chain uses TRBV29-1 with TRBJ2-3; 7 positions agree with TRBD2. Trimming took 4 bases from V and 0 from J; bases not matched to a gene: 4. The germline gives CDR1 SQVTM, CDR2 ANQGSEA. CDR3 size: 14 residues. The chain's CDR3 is CSVARGRSTDTQYF. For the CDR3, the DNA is TGCAGCGTTGCCCGCGGGAGAAGCACAGATACGCAGTATTTT.